This TCR beta chain was identified in a study of blood T cell repertoires in COVID-19 (TCRdb year 2020). Looking at the study overall: Collaborator samples came from the United States, Italy and Spain and covered acute and convalescent phases of COVID-19. Nearly every sample came with metadata listing a de-identified subject ID, COVID-19 status, age in years and sex. The repertoires were released in a freely available public database meant as a resource for research on the immune response to SARS-CoV-2. Subjects who had been exposed to COVID-19, were actively infected with it, or had recovered from it provided the deeply sampled blood TCRbeta repertoires that made up the dataset. Where available, HLA class I and class II types were obtained from metadata supplied by the sample provider rather than from assay-based typing. Samples came from the ongoing ImmuneRACE study (first 160 participants) plus 1,254 subjects from 6 global collaborators. The material from the prospective study consisted of cDNA or gDNA derived from T cells, B-cell-depleted T cells, or PBMCs.

At the junction V is shortened by 2 bases and J by 7 bases, with 11 bases in between. From cysteine to phenylalanine, the CDR3 is 13 amino acids long. The read is trimmed to its CDR3 DNA, 39 bases read in frame from base 1. CDR1 LGHNT and CDR2 FRNRAP were looked up in the germline V gene. The immunoSEQ Assay, a bias-controlled multiplex PCR, was used to amplify TCRbeta CDR3 regions from genomic DNA. In the original analysis: Within the assay, amplification of reference gene primers was used to estimate how many nucleated cells each sample contained. To quantify the absolute abundance of each unique TCRbeta CDR3 rearrangement, sequence reads were collapsed and filtered. For each sample, productive Simpson clonality was calculated as the square root of Simpson's diversity index over productive rearrangements. Drawn from immuneACCESS, this table holds only the in-frame rearrangements with V and J called that TCRdb kept. Clones are partly lost; checked studies trace under half to an unresolved V gene and leave the rest unexplained. The V and J calls and the clone size are those of that table, but D and trimming were determined from the DNA. This sample comprises 110,000 or so clones, roughly 85% of them detected only once. 2% to 3% of the sample goes to the ten largest clones.

Note on this clone: The specificity of this receptor is unknown. Per-nucleotide qualities are absent, and no much larger clonotype sits a single base away.

Results and caveats for the whole study, not just this receptor: The quantity of clinical and demographic metadata differed by source and by participant and was supplied without curation.

Collaborating institutions collected whole blood in K2EDTA tubes following their own protocols. For TCRbeta analysis, collaborators shipped samples as frozen whole blood, isolated PBMCs, or DNA extracted from either of those sample types. The TCR was taken from a human donor in a cohort sampled during active COVID-19. The chain couples TRBV12-5 to TRBJ1-1; the best D guess is TRBD1, with 5 bases matching. Sequenced: peripheral blood. The DNA reads TGTGCTAGTGGTTTGATGGGGAGGGGTGAAGCTTTCTTT. It translates to CASGLMGRGEAFF.